The text below deals with one T cell receptor (beta chain). The antigen is not known. The data derive from a study of shared clonotypes between healthy human individuals. About the research overall: Per donor, CD8 memory used one plate, CD8 naive used two, CD4 memory used three and CD4 naive used three. Study findings and constraints: Lower generation probabilities were found for non-shared clonotypes than for those shared by all four donors. The sharing of 5% to 5.5% of naive CD4 clonotypes was seen across several donors. Investigators collected only blood, and repertoires in tissues likely differ.

Measured with immunoSEQ multiplex PCR; TCRdb has only the in-frame clones, and not every one. The data hold millions of clones, with less than 95% observed a single time. Selected positively for CCR7 and CD45RO-negative, naive CD8 cells excluded terminally differentiated effector memory CD45RA+ cells. The CDR3 length is 15 residues. V was shortened by 4 bases and J by 2 bases, with 15 bases between the two germline ends. CDR1 is MNHEY and CDR2 is SVGAGI in the germline V gene. This TCR came from a man between 18 and 29 years old in good health. This chain uses TRBV6-5 with TRBJ2-7; tentatively, D is TRBD1 (6 bases). Sequenced input: naive CD8+ T cells sorted from blood. The CDR3 coding sequence is TGTGCCAGCAGTTCCAGACAGGAGAGACCCTACGAGCAGTACTTC. It codes for CASSSRQERPYEQYF.